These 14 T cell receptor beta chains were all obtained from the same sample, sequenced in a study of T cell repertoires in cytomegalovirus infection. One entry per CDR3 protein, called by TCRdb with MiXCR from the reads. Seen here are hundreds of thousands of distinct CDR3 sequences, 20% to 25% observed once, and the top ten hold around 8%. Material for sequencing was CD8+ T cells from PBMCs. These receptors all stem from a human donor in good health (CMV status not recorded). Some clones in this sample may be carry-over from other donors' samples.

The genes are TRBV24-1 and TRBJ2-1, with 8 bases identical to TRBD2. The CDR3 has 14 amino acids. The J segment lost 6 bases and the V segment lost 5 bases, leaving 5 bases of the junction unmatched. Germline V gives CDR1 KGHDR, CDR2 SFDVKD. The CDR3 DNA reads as TGTGCCACCAGTGCCCCCGGACTAGCCAATGAGCAGTTCTTC. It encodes CATSAPGLANEQFF.

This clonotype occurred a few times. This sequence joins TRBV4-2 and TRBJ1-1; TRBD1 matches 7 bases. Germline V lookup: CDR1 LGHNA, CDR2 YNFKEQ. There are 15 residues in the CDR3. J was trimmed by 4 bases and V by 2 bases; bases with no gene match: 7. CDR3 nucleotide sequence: TGTGCCAGCAGCCAAACCTACAGGGGTGGCACTGAAGCTTTCTTT. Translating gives CASSQTYRGGTEAFF.

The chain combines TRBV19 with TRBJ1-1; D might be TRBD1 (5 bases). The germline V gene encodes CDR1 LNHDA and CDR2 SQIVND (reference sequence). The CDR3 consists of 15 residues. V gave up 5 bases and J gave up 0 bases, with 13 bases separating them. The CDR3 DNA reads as TGTGCCAGTAGTTTGGGACGGACCATGAACACTGAAGCTTTCTTT. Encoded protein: CASSLGRTMNTEAFF.

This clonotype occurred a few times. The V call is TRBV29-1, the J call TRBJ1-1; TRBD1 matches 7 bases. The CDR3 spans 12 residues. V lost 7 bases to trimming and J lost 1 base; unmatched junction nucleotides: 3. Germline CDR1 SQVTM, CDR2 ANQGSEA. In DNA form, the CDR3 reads TGCAGCGGTGACAGGGAGAACACTGAAGCTTTCTTT. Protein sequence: CSGDRENTEAFF.

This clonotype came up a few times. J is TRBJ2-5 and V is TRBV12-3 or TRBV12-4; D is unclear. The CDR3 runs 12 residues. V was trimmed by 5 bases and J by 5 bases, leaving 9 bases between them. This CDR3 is CASSPVGETQYF. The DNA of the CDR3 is TGTGCCAGCAGTCCCGTCGGGGAGACCCAGTACTTC.

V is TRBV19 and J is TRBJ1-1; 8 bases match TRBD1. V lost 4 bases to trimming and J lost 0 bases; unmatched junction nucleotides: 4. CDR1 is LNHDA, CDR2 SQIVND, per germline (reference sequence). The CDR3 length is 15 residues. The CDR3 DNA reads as TGTGCCAGTAGTAGAAACAGGGGGATGAACACTGAAGCTTTCTTT. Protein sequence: CASSRNRGMNTEAFF.

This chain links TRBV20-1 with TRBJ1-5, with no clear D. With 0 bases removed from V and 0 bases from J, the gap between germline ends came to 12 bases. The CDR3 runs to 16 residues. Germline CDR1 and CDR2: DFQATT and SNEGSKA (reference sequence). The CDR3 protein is CSARDWRSHSNQPQHF. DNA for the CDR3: TGCAGTGCTAGAGATTGGAGGTCACATAGCAATCAGCCCCAGCATTTT.

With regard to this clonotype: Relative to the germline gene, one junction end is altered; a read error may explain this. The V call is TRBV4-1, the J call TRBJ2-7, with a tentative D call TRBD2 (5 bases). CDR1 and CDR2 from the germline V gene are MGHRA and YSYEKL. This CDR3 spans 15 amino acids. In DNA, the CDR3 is TGTGCCAGCAGCCAAGAACTGAGGGAAGGCTACGAGCAGTACTTC. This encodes CASSQELREGYEQYF.

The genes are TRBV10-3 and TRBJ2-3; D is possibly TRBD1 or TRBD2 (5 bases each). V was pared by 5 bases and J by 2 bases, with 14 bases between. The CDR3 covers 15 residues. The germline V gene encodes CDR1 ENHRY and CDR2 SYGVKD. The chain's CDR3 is CAISRDHGSTDTQYF. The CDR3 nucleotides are TGTGCCATCAGTAGGGACCACGGATCCACAGATACGCAGTATTTT.

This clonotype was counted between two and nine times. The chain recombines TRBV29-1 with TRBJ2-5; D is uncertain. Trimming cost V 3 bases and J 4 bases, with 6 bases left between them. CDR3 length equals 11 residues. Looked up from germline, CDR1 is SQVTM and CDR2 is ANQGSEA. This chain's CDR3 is CSVEFRETQYF. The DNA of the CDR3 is TGCAGCGTTGAGTTCCGAGAGACCCAGTACTTC.

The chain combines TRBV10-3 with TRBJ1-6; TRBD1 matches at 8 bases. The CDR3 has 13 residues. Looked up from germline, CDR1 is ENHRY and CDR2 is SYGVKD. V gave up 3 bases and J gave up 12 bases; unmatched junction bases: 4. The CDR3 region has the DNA TGTGCCATCAGTGAAGGACAGGGACTACCCCTCCACTTT. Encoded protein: CAISEGQGLPLHF.

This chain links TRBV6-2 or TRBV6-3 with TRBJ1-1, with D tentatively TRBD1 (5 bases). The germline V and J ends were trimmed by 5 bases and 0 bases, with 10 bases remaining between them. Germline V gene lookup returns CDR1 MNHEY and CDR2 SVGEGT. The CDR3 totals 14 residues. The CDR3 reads CASSKGRMNTEAFF. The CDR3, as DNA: TGTGCCAGCAGTAAGGGACGGATGAACACTGAAGCTTTCTTT.

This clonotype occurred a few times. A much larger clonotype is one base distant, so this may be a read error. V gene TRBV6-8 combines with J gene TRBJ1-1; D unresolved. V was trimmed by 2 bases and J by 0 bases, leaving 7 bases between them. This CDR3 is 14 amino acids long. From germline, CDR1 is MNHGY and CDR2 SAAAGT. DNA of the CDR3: TGTGCCAGCAGTTACGATGGCATGAACACTGAAGCTTTCTTT. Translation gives CASSYDGMNTEAFF.

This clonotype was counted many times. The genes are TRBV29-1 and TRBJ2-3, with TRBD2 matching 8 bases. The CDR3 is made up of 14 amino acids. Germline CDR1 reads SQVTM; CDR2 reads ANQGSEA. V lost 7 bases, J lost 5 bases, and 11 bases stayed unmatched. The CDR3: CSGLLADGGDTQYF. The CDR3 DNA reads TGCAGCGGATTACTAGCGGACGGCGGAGATACGCAGTATTTT.